These 24 T cell receptor beta chains originate from one sample sequenced in a study of cytomegalovirus exposure and HLA in healthy donors. The PCR made use of 60 Vbeta and 13 Jbeta primers. The repertoire was sequenced with immunoSEQ multiplex PCR; TCRdb's copy has only in-frame clones and lacks some. The sample includes under 200,000 clones, approximately 81% seen only once; the top ten take 0.38%. Sequenced: PBMCs. These receptors were taken from a boy aged 2 to 10 in good health and CMV-seronegative.

This chain links TRBV27 with TRBJ2-7; the D gene is possibly TRBD1 (5 bases). V shed 5 bases and J shed 2 bases, with 13 bases lying between them. Germline lookup yields CDR1 MNHEY and CDR2 SMNVEV (reference sequence). This CDR3 comprises 14 residues. The chain's CDR3 is CASSGLDTTYEQYF. The CDR3 nucleotides are TGTGCCAGCAGTGGATTGGACACAACCTACGAGCAGTACTTC.

The rearrangement uses TRBV25-1 and TRBJ2-1; no clear D. The V and J ends lost 2 bases and 0 bases respectively, with 5 bases between them. CDR1 MGHDK and CDR2 SYGVNS come from the germline V gene. The CDR3 contains 14 residues. This CDR3 is CASSEPSSYNEQFF. The CDR3 nucleotides are TGTGCCAGCAGTGAACCCAGCTCCTACAATGAGCAGTTCTTC. The complete variable domain, with remaining parts taken from reference TRBV25-1 and TRBJ2-1, reads EADIYQTPRYLVIGTGKKITLECSQTMGHDKMYWYQQDPGMELHLIHYSYGVNSTEKGDLSSESTVSRIRTEHFPLTLESARPSHTSQYLCASSEPSSYNEQFFGPGTRLTVL.

The chain recombines TRBV5-1 with TRBJ1-1, with a possible D match to TRBD1 (6 bases). CDR1 is SGHRS and CDR2 is YFSETQ in the germline V gene. Trimming pared 1 base from V and 9 bases from J, leaving 16 bases between. The CDR3 length is 14 residues. The CDR3 coding sequence is TGCGCCAGCAGCTTGAGTCTGGGGGCGAGGAAAGCTTTCTTT. Protein: CASSLSLGARKAFF.

The V and J genes are TRBV29-1 and TRBJ2-1, with 7 bases fitting TRBD2. Germline V gives CDR1 SQVTM, CDR2 ANQGSEA. The CDR3 runs to 14 residues. V lost 4 bases, J lost 7 bases, and 10 bases stayed unmatched. The CDR3 sequence is CSVVLREFRNEQFF. CDR3 nucleotides: TGCAGCGTTGTGTTGCGGGAGTTTCGGAATGAGCAGTTCTTC.

The chain is built from TRBV5-6 and TRBJ1-6, with 9 positions matching TRBD1. Unmatched junction bases numbered 9, after V lost 2 bases and J lost 3 bases. The germline gives CDR1 SGHDT, CDR2 YYEEEE. The CDR3 is 18 amino acids. CDR3 nucleotide sequence: TGTGCCAGCAGCTTTTTATTGACAGGGGGACTCTATAATTCACCCCTCCACTTT. Protein: CASSFLLTGGLYNSPLHF.

In its sample, this clone was seen once. The chain is built from TRBV30 and TRBJ1-4; D uncertain. CDR1 is GTSNPN and CDR2 is SVGIG in the germline V gene (reference sequence). This CDR3 has 13 amino acids. Between the trimmed V and J ends, which lost 3 bases and 4 bases, there was a span of 9 bases. The CDR3 sequence is CAWRGGYNEKLFF. The DNA of the CDR3 is TGTGCCTGGAGAGGCGGCTATAATGAAAAACTGTTTTTT.

This chain connects TRBV10-3 to TRBJ2-7, with 12 nucleotides matching TRBD1. Germline CDR1 ENHRY, CDR2 SYGVKD. J lost 2 bases, V lost 3 bases, and 5 bases had no gene match. The CDR3 extends over 16 amino acids. The DNA for the CDR3 is TGTGCCATCAGTGACGGGACAGGGGGCTCCCCCTACGAGCAGTACTTC. Residues: CAISDGTGGSPYEQYF.

DNA for the CDR3: TGCGCCAGCAGTGAGGGCGGGTTGAACACTGAAGCTTTCTTT. Protein: CASSEGGLNTEAFF. This chain connects TRBV10-1 to TRBJ1-1, with D unclear. Trimming cost V 2 bases and J 0 bases, with 7 bases left between them. The CDR3 length is 14 residues. Germline CDR1 is WNHNN and CDR2 is SYGVQD (reference sequence).

The chain carries TRBV27 and TRBJ1-2, with TRBD1 identical over 7 bases. Germline V gene lookup returns CDR1 MNHEY and CDR2 SMNVEV (reference sequence). J gave up 3 bases and V 2 bases, and 6 bases lay outside the gene matches. This CDR3 has 15 residues. The CDR3 sequence: CASSLEWTGHYGYTF. In DNA, the CDR3 is TGTGCCAGCAGTTTAGAGTGGACAGGCCACTATGGCTACACCTTC.

The genes are TRBV19 and TRBJ2-3; maybe TRBD2 (5 bases). V was cut by 1 base and J by 3 bases, with 8 bases left in between. This CDR3 has 14 amino acids. CDR1 LNHDA and CDR2 SQIVND come from the germline V gene (reference sequence). CDR3 amino acids: CASSIGGSTDTQYF. The CDR3 DNA sequence: TGTGCCAGTAGTATAGGAGGGAGTACAGATACGCAGTATTTT.

The chain employs TRBV15 and TRBJ2-1; 8 bases fit TRBD2. The CDR3 has 17 residues. Germline-derived CDR1 and CDR2 are LNHNV and YYDKDF (reference sequence). V trimming: 0 bases; J trimming: 4 bases; junction bases outside the gene matches: 8. CDR3 amino acids: CATSRDLAGGGYNEQFF. The CDR3 region has the DNA TGTGCCACCAGCAGAGATTTGGCGGGAGGTGGGTACAATGAGCAGTTCTTC.

The chain is built from TRBV4-1 and TRBJ2-7, with 11 bases matching TRBD2. With the DNA end fitting TRBJ2-1 better, the J assignment may be wrong. CDR1 is MGHRA and CDR2 is YSYEKL in the germline V gene. The CDR3 has 17 amino acids. CDR3 sequence reads: CASSQSTSGGLYNEQFF. The DNA of the CDR3 is TGCGCCAGCAGCCAATCCACTAGCGGGGGCCTATACAATGAGCAGTTCTTC.

This clone was recorded a few times. The V and J genes are TRBV5-1 and TRBJ1-2; 9 bases line up with TRBD1. Germline V gene lookup returns CDR1 SGHRS and CDR2 YFSETQ. CDR3 size: 11 residues. The V gene end was trimmed by 7 bases and the J gene end by 8 bases; junction bases not matched to a gene: 3. The CDR3 DNA sequence: TGCGCCAGCCGGACAGGGGAAGGCTACACCTTC. This translates into CASRTGEGYTF.

V gene TRBV19 combines with J gene TRBJ1-5; D gene ambiguous. V lost 1 base and J 7 bases, leaving 14 bases between the germline ends. There are 15 residues in the CDR3. The germline V gene encodes CDR1 LNHDA and CDR2 SQIVND (reference sequence). The CDR3 reads CASSIGGNLGQPQHF. The CDR3 DNA is TGTGCCAGTAGTATAGGCGGGAACCTGGGGCAGCCCCAGCATTTT. Variable domain in full (rest from reference TRBV19 and TRBJ1-5): DGGITQSPKYLFRKEGQNVTLSCEQNLNHDAMYWYRQDPGQGLRLIYYSQIVNDFQKGDIAEGYSVSREKKESFPLTVTSAQKNPTAFYLCASSIGGNLGQPQHFGDGTRLSIL.

V usage is TRBV27 and J usage is TRBJ1-2; tentatively, D is TRBD1 (6 bases). The CDR3 is made up of 13 amino acids. Trimming shortened V by 5 bases and J by 6 bases, and 13 bases separated the two germline ends. CDR1 and CDR2 (germline): MNHEY, SMNVEV (reference sequence). CDR3 region: CASSIREGDGYTF. The CDR3 DNA follows: TGTGCCAGCAGTATCAGGGAGGGGGATGGCTACACCTTC.

The chain combines TRBV5-1 with TRBJ2-5; perhaps TRBD1 as D (5 bases). Germline assignment: CDR1 SGHRS and CDR2 YFSETQ. This CDR3 spans 18 amino acids. Trimming pared 2 bases from V and 3 bases from J, leaving 23 bases between. CDR3 in amino acids: CASSLGVGGTSLEETQYF. CDR3 nucleotides: TGCGCCAGCAGCTTAGGGGTTGGTGGAACCAGTCTCGAAGAGACCCAGTACTTC.

The V gene is TRBV5-1, the J gene TRBJ2-1; 10 bases line up with TRBD2. This CDR3 contains 17 residues. Per the germline V gene, CDR1 is SGHRS and CDR2 is YFSETQ. Trimming cost V 5 bases and J 4 bases; bases outside gene matches: 12. In nucleotides, the CDR3 is TGCGCCAGCAGGCAAGAATATAGCGGGAGGCCTTACAATGAGCAGTTCTTC. It yields the protein CASRQEYSGRPYNEQFF.

This sequence joins TRBV7-6 and TRBJ1-4; 8 bases map to TRBD1. From germline, CDR1 is SGHVS and CDR2 FNYEAQ. Trimming took 5 bases from V and 7 from J; bases not matched to a gene: 6. The CDR3 runs 14 residues. In DNA, the CDR3 is TGTGCCAGCAGCCCCGGACAGGGAAGTGAAAAACTGTTTTTT. Encoded protein: CASSPGQGSEKLFF. The variable domain in full, with the rest retrieved from reference TRBV7-6 and TRBJ1-4, is GAGVSQSPRYKVTKRGQDVALRCDPISGHVSLYWYRQALGQGPEFLTYFNYEAQQDKSGLPNDRFSAERPEGSISTLTIQRTEQRDSAMYRCASSPGQGSEKLFFGSGTQLSVL.

This clone was recorded once. V gene TRBV4-2 combines with J gene TRBJ2-5; TRBD2 is a possible D gene (5 bases). This CDR3 region has 14 residues. Trimming cost V 0 bases and J 13 bases, with 18 bases left between them. CDR1 is LGHNA, CDR2 YNFKEQ, per germline. In DNA form, the CDR3 reads TGTGCCAGCAGCCAAGAAGAGGGCCTAACCGCACGGTACTTC. Its translation is CASSQEEGLTARYF.

The V call is TRBV29-1, the J call TRBJ1-1; 7 nucleotides line up with TRBD1. J lost 2 bases, V lost 6 bases, and 6 bases had no gene match. Germline V lookup: CDR1 SQVTM, CDR2 ANQGSEA. This CDR3 is 13 amino acids long. The CDR3 bases are TGCAGCGTATGGACAGGCCGCAACACTGAAGCTTTCTTT. Encoded protein: CSVWTGRNTEAFF.

This clone was picked up one time. This chain connects TRBV18 to TRBJ1-2; 8 bases agree with TRBD1. CDR3 size: 13 residues. CDR1 KGHSH and CDR2 LQKENI come from the germline V gene. Trimming cost V 3 bases and J 5 bases; bases outside gene matches: 2. CDR3 sequence: CASSPDRDYGYTF. The CDR3 DNA reads as TGTGCCAGCTCACCGGACAGGGATTATGGCTACACCTTC. The complete variable domain, with remaining parts taken from reference TRBV18 and TRBJ1-2, reads NAGVMQNPRHLVRRRGQEARLRCSPMKGHSHVYWYRQLPEEGLKFMVYLQKENIIDESGMPKERFSAEFPKEGPSILRIQQVVRGDSAAYFCASSPDRDYGYTFGSGTRLTVV.

The V and J genes are TRBV7-9 and TRBJ1-1; the D gene is possibly TRBD1 (5 bases). Per the germline V gene, CDR1 is SEHNR and CDR2 is FQNEAQ (reference sequence). The CDR3 loop spans 15 amino acids. Trimming left V 6 bases short and J 1 base short, with 15 bases between. As DNA, the CDR3 is TGTGCCAGCAGTAAGGGCGCAAGGGGGAACACTGAAGCTTTCTTT. Translating gives CASSKGARGNTEAFF.

V usage is TRBV11-2 and J usage is TRBJ2-5; TRBD2 matches at 7 bases. The CDR3 loop spans 16 amino acids. Germline CDR1 and CDR2: SGHAT and FQNNGV. Trimming at V came to 1 base and at J to 0 bases, leaving 5 bases not matched to a gene. CDR3 in DNA: TGTGCCAGCAGCTTAGGGGCTAGCGGAGACCAAGAGACCCAGTACTTC. This gives the protein CASSLGASGDQETQYF.

The chain has TRBV18 and TRBJ2-2, with no clear D. From germline, CDR1 is KGHSH and CDR2 LQKENI. The CDR3 loop spans 19 amino acids. V was cut by 5 bases and J by 0 bases, with 22 bases left in between. The CDR3 protein is CASSDSRPYQGSNTGELFF. CDR3 DNA sequence: TGTGCCAGCTCAGACTCAAGGCCATACCAAGGATCGAACACCGGGGAGCTGTTTTTT.